This T cell receptor (beta chain) was found in a study of OX40 agonist ivuxolimab in advanced cancers. V was clipped by 6 bases and J by 5 bases, with 13 bases between them. Germline CDR1 MNHEY, CDR2 SVGAGI. The CDR3 totals 13 residues. Sequenced by immunoSEQ multiplex PCR; TCRdb stores in-frame clones only, minus some. The sample gives about 20,000 clones, around nine tenths of which show up once; more than 50% is in the top ten. The source of this sequence is an adult with an advanced solid tumor such as melanoma, head and neck, liver or kidney cancer. The input for sequencing was CD4+ or CD8+ T cells sorted from blood, taken in a trial of the OX40 agonist ivuxolimab. The chain employs TRBV6-5 and TRBJ1-2; TRBD1 is a possible D gene (6 bases). CDR3 loop: CASSSDRTYGYTF. As DNA, the CDR3 is TGTGCCAGCAGCTCGGACAGAACATATGGCTACACCTTC.